This T cell receptor beta chain was documented in a study of blood T cell repertoires in COVID-19. Turning to the study itself: Spain, Italy and the United States supplied samples that represented acute and convalescent COVID-19.

The CDR3 is made up of 14 amino acids. From germline, CDR1 is SEHNR and CDR2 FQNEAQ (reference sequence). The germline V and J ends were trimmed by 1 base and 1 base, with 6 bases remaining between them. This table comes from immunoSEQ multiplex PCR, and its TCRdb copy is limited to in-frame clones, with some not included. The table has about 12,000 clones, 88% seen once. This clone was counted once. The sequenced sample was peripheral blood. This chain uses TRBV7-9 with TRBJ2-3; TRBD1 is a possible D gene (6 bases). The clonotype was recovered from a human donor in a cohort sampled during active COVID-19. The CDR3 here is CASSLGQGTDTQYF. In DNA form, the CDR3 reads TGTGCCAGCAGCTTAGGACAGGGCACAGATACGCAGTATTTT.